A selection of T cell receptor beta chains follows, all from one sample in a study of cytomegalovirus exposure and HLA in healthy donors. Assay used: immunoSEQ multiplex PCR; TCRdb lists only in-frame clones, some missing. The sample has around 150,000 clones; about 81% are singletons. Material: PBMCs. These receptor sequences come from a woman in her forties or fifties in good health and CMV-seropositive. Each CDR3 is given with its conserved first and last residue. D genes are given only for firm matches. Part of the rows lack a size; the others show once, few, many or a class for expanded clones.

v_gene	j_gene	abundance	d_gene	CDR3aa	CDR3nt
TRBV2	TRBJ2-7	few	.	CASSEGQGTLIYEQYF	TGTGCCAGCAGTGAAGGTCAGGGGACATTGATTTACGAGCAGTACTTC
TRBV27	TRBJ1-2	few	TRBD1	CASSPYSDRYYGYTF	TGTGCCAGCAGTCCCTACTCGGACAGGTACTATGGCTACACCTTC
TRBV15	TRBJ2-3	.	.	CATSRDRGLSTDTQYF	TGTGCCACCAGCAGAGATCGGGGTTTAAGCACAGATACGCAGTATTTT
TRBV13	TRBJ2-5	.	.	CASSSRASRDSEETQYF	TGTGCCAGCAGCTCCCGAGCGAGCCGGGACTCCGAAGAGACCCAGTACTTC
TRBV13	TRBJ2-5	.	.	CASSSTSETQYF	TGTGCCAGCAGCTCCACATCAGAGACCCAGTACTTC
TRBV2	TRBJ2-1	.	TRBD1	CASTSGTGGDEQFF	TGTGCCAGCACTTCCGGGACAGGGGGCGATGAGCAGTTCTTC
TRBV12-5	TRBJ1-1	.	.	CASGWGVRGDTEAFF	TGTGCTAGTGGTTGGGGGGTTCGCGGGGACACTGAAGCTTTCTTT
TRBV19	TRBJ2-5	.	.	CASSGLGRETQYF	TGTGCCAGTAGTGGCCTAGGGAGGGAGACCCAGTACTTC
TRBV6-4	TRBJ2-7	.	TRBD2	CASRTPSAGRSSYEQYF	TGTGCCAGCAGGACCCCCTCAGCGGGACGAAGCTCCTACGAGCAGTACTTC
TRBV28	TRBJ1-1	few	.	CASSSPRGGRTEAFF	TGTGCCAGCAGTTCTCCGCGGGGGGGAAGAACTGAAGCTTTCTTT
TRBV27	TRBJ1-2	few	TRBD1	CASSLGTGRGGYTF	TGTGCCAGCAGTTTGGGGACAGGGAGAGGAGGCTACACCTTC
TRBV5-6	TRBJ1-1	.	.	CASSLQRGIAFF	TGTGCCAGCAGCCTTCAGCGGGGTATAGCTTTCTTT
TRBV5-1	TRBJ2-1	.	.	CASSLSLGNYNEQFF	TGCGCCAGCAGCTTGAGTCTAGGAAATTACAATGAGCAGTTCTTC
TRBV10-3	TRBJ2-3	.	TRBD2	CAISESGGGPPATQYF	TGTGCCATCAGTGAGTCCGGCGGGGGGCCACCCGCTACGCAGTATTTT
TRBV10-3	TRBJ1-3	.	.	CAIIESELSGNTIYF	TGTGCCATCATTGAGTCGGAGCTCTCTGGAAACACCATATATTTT
TRBV6-1	TRBJ1-2	.	TRBD1	CASNPGQGCGYTF	TGTGCCAGCAACCCGGGACAGGGTTGTGGCTACACCTTC
TRBV10-3	TRBJ2-3	.	.	CAISEGGAILDTQYF	TGTGCCATCAGTGAAGGGGGGGCCATTCTGGATACGCAGTATTTT
TRBV18	TRBJ1-2	.	TRBD1	CASSQGQELYGYTF	TGTGCCAGCTCACAAGGACAGGAACTTTATGGCTACACCTTC
TRBV6-1	TRBJ1-1	.	.	CASSEYSMNTEAFF	TGTGCCAGCAGTGAATACAGTATGAACACTGAAGCTTTCTTT
TRBV5-1	TRBJ1-1	.	.	CASSLASGENTEAFF	TGCGCCAGCAGCTTGGCCAGCGGGGAGAACACTGAAGCTTTCTTT
TRBV6-1	TRBJ2-3	.	.	CASSILYGTQYF	TGTGCCAGCAGCATCCTTTACGGTACGCAGTATTTT
TRBV6-1	TRBJ2-1	.	.	CASAAGLTSYNEQFF	TGTGCCAGCGCCGCGGGGCTTACCTCCTACAATGAGCAGTTCTTC
TRBV10-3	TRBJ1-2	.	TRBD1	CAISPSQGNGYTF	TGTGCCATCAGTCCATCACAGGGGAATGGCTACACCTTC
TRBV29-1	TRBJ1-2	.	.	CSAAVDYGYTF	TGCAGCGCCGCAGTGGACTATGGCTACACCTTC
TRBV10-2	TRBJ1-5	.	.	CASSDRVSNQPQHF	TGCGCCAGCAGTGACAGGGTAAGCAATCAGCCCCAGCATTTT
TRBV7-9	TRBJ2-1	once	.	CASSGGVTSIRSGEQFF	TGTGCCAGCAGCGGTGGGGTGACTAGTATTCGATCGGGTGAGCAGTTCTTC
TRBV19	TRBJ1-2	.	.	CASSRTERRGGYTF	TGTGCCAGTAGCCGGACGGAACGGCGGGGTGGCTACACCTTC
TRBV10-3	TRBJ2-2	.	.	CAISDSGSGELFF	TGTGCCATCAGTGACTCGGGGTCCGGGGAGCTGTTTTTT